This T cell receptor beta chain was captured by sequencing in a study of T cell responses to AZD1222 COVID-19 vaccine (dated by TCRdb to 2020 to 2023). Turning to the overall study: AZD1222 recipients given second doses at about 4 weeks or at about 12 weeks were pooled, since spike-specific TCR depth and breadth were not found to differ between the two schedules. A total of 233 trial participants underwent TCR sequencing, of whom 207 received two doses of AZD1222 and about 25 received two doses of the MenACWY control vaccine. Enrollment into the trials was organized by age into subgroups of 18-55, 56-69 and 70-plus years, and those subgroups contained about 160, 30 and 59 TCR-sequenced participants, respectively. General findings and caveats noted by the study authors: The 56-69-year group was small, and its depth increase did not reach significance, likely because of low power. Reportedly, almost half of the unique spike-specific TCRs recognized epitopes lying outside the regions that are mutated in the B.1.351 and B.1.1.7 variants. Because no day 14 peak-response samples were available, the repertoires could be characterized only after the peak T cell response. Conclusions about previously exposed vaccinees were limited because only six AZD1222 recipients were SARS-CoV-2 seropositive at baseline. Participants were mostly white British and included more females than males, and it was suggested by the authors that clonal diversity may have been underestimated. The whole spike protein was spanned by vaccine-associated CD4 TCRs, and dominant responses were seen in regions 160-218 and 743-854. After two AZD1222 doses, spike-specific TCR breadth and depth were significantly higher than at day 0 and than in MenACWY recipients.

What the time point label conveys for this sample: baseline before first vaccination. Samples from vaccinated people were obtained from the UK trials COV001 and COV002, which included a single-blind randomized controlled phase 2/3 trial of AZD1222 (ChAdOx1 nCoV-19) in healthy adults. For TCRbeta chain sequencing, PBMC samples from trial participants were taken at day 0 and at day 28 after the second dose. As concerns this clone: Its target antigen remains unknown. Base qualities are not at hand, and no much larger clone is one base apart.

The germline V gene encodes CDR1 SGHNT and CDR2 YYREEE (reference sequence). The CDR3 sequence holds 14 residues, the cysteine and phenylalanine included. Left in the record is the CDR3 DNA by itself, 42 bases read in frame from the first base. Deletion took 4 bases off V and 3 bases off J, with a span of 14 bases between the germline ends. The CDR3 regions of human TCRbeta chains were analyzed by immunosequencing. From the authors' description of their analysis: Repertoire TCRs were checked for matches against a reference library of SARS-CoV-2-specific TCRs that had been generated using the MIRA antigen-specificity platform. Breadth was defined as the fraction of unique TCRs that were SARS-CoV-2-associated, and depth was defined as the fraction of total T cells that were SARS-CoV-2-associated. Using the MIRA data, each spike-specific TCR was assigned both to the spike region to which the TCR was reactive and to a CD4 or CD8 class. Log10-transformed breadth and depth values were compared by one-way ANOVA with Sidak's multiple comparisons tests. The source is immuneACCESS, and TCRdb retained only in-frame sequences with V and J called. Part of the clones is not carried over; for the studies checked, unresolved V genes explain less than half of this, and the remainder is unexplained. Clone size and the V and J calls come from that table; the DNA yielded D and trimming. For this sample the table gives over 130,000 clones, of which 85% to 95% were detected only once. The ten largest make up around 5.4% of the sample.

This TCR derives from an adult in good health. The chain joins TRBV5-4 to TRBJ2-7; the D gene is tentatively TRBD1 or TRBD2, each matching 5 bases. This specimen consisted of peripheral blood, obtained on day 0 of AZD1222 vaccination. The DNA is as follows: TGTGCCAGCAGCCAAGTCGGGACCTACTACGAGCAGTACTTC. Its amino acids are CASSQVGTYYEQYF.